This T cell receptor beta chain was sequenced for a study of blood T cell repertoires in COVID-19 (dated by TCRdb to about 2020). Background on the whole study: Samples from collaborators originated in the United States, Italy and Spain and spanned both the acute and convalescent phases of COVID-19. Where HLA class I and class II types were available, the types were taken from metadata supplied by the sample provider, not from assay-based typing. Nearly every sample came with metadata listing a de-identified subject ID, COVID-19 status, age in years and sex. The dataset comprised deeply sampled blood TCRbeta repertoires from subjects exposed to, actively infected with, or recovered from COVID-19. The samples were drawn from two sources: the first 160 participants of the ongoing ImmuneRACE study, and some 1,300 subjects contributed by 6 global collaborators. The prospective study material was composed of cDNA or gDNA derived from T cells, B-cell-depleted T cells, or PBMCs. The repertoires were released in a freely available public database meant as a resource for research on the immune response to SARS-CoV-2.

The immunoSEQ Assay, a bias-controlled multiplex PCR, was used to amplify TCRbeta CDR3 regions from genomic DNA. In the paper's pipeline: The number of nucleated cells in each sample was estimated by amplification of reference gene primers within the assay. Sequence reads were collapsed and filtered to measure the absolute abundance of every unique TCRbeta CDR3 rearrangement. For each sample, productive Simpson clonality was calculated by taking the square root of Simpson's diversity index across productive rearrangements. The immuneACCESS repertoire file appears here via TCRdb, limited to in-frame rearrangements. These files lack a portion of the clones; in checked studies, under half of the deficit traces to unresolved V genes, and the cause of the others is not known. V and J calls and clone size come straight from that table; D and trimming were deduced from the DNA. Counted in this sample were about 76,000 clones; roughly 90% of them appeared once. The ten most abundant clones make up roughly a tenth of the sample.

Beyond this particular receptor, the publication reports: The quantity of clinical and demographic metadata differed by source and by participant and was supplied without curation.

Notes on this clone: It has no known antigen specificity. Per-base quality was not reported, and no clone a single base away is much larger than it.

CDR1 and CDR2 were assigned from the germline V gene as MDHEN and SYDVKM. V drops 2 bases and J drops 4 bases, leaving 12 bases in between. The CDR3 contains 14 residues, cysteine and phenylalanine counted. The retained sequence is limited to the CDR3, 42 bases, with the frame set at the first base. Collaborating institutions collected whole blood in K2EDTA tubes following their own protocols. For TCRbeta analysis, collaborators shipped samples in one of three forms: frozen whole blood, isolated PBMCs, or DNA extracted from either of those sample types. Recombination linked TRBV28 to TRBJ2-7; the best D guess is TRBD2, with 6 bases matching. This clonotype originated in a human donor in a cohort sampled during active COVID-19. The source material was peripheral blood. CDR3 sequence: CASSLPAGMYEQYF. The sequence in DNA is TGTGCCAGCAGTTTACCAGCGGGTATGTACGAGCAGTACTTC.